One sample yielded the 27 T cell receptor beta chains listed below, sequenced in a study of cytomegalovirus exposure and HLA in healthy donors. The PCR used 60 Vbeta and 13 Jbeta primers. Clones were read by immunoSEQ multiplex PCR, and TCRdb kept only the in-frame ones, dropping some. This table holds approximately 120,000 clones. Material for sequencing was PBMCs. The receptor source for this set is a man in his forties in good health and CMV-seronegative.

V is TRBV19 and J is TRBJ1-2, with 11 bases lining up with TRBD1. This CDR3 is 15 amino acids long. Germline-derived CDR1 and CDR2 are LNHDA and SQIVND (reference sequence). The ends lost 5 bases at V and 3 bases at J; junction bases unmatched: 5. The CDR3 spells CASSSPGQGDYGYTF. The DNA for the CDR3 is TGTGCCAGTAGTTCGCCGGGACAGGGGGACTATGGCTACACCTTC.

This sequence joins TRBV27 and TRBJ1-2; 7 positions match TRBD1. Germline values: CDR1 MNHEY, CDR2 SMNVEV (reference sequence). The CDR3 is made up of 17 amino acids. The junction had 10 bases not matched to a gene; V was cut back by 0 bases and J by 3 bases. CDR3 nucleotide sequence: TGTGCCAGCAGTTTATCGCAGGCCGCGACAGGGCACTATGGCTACACCTTC. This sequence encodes CASSLSQAATGHYGYTF.

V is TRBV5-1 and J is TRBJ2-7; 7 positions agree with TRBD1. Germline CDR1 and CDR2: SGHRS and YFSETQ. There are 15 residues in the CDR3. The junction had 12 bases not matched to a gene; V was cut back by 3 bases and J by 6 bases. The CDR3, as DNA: TGCGCCAGCAGCTCCCAAGGGGGCTCAATAGGCGAGCAGTACTTC. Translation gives CASSSQGGSIGEQYF.

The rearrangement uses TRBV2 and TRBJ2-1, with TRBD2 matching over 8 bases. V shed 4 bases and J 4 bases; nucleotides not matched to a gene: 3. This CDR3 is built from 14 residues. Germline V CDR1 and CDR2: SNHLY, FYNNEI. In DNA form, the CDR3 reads TGTGCCAGCAGTGTACTAGCGGAGTACAATGAGCAGTTCTTC. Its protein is CASSVLAEYNEQFF.

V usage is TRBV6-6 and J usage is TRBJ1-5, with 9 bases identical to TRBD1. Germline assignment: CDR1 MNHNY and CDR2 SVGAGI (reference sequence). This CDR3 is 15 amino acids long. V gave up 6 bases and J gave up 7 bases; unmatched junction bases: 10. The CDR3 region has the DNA TGTGCCAGCAGAATGACACAGGGGGCTGGGCAGCCCCAGCATTTT. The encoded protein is CASRMTQGAGQPQHF.

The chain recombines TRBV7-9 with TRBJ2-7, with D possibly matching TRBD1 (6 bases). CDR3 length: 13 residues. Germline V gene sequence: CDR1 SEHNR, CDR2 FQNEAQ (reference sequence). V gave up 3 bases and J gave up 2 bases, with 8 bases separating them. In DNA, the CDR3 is TGTGCCAGCAGCTTTACAGGGACCTACGAGCAGTACTTC. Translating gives CASSFTGTYEQYF. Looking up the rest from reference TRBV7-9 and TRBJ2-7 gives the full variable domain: DTGVSQNPRHKITKRGQNVTFRCDPISEHNRLYWYRQTLGQGPEFLTYFQNEAQLEKSRLLSDRFSAERPKGSFSTLEIQRTEQGDSAMYLCASSFTGTYEQYFGPGTRLTVT.

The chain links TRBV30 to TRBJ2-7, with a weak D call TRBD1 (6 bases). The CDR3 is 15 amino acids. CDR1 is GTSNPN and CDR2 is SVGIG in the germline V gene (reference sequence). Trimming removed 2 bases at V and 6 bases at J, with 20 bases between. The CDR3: CAWSYTRGESGEQYF. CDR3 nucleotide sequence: TGTGCCTGGAGTTACACCAGGGGTGAGTCCGGCGAGCAGTACTTC.

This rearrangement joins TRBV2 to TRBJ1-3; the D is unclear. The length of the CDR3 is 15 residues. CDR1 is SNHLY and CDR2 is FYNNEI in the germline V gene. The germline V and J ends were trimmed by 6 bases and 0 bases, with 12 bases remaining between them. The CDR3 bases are TGTGCCAGCAGGCCCAACGGGAGCTCTGGAAACACCATATATTTT. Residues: CASRPNGSSGNTIYF.

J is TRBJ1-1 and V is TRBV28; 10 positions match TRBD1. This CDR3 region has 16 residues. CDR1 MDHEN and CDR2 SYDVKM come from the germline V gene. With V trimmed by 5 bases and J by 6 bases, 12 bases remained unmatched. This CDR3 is CASSRTYGTGAAEAFF. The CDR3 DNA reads TGTGCCAGCAGTAGGACCTACGGGACAGGGGCCGCTGAAGCTTTCTTT.

This CDR3 reads CASSYHPGGNYEQYF. CDR3 nucleotides: TGTGCCAGCAGTTACCACCCAGGAGGCAACTACGAGCAGTACTTC. The rearrangement uses TRBV6-5 and TRBJ2-7; TRBD2 might be the D (5 bases). Germline loops: CDR1 MNHEY, CDR2 SVGAGI. The CDR3 covers 15 residues. The V gene lost 2 bases and the J gene lost 3 bases, with 14 bases spanning the gap.

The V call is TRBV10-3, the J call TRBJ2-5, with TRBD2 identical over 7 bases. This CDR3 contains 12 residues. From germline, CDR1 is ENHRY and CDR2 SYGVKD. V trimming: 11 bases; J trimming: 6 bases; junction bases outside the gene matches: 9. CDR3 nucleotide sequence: TGTGCCGCGGGGGACCCTGGGAAGACCCAGTACTTC. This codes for CAAGDPGKTQYF.

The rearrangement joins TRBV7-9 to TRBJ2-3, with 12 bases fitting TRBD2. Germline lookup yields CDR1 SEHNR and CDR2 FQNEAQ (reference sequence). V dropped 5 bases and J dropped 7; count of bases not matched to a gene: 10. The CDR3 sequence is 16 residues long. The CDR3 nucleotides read TGTGCCAGCAGCCAGCGACTAGCGGGAGATGCGAATACGCAGTATTTT. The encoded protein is CASSQRLAGDANTQYF.

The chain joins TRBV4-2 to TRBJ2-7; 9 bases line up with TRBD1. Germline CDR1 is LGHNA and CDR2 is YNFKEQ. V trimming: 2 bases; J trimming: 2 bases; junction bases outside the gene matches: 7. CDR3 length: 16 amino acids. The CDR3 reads CASSQSVRDRAYEQYF. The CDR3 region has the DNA TGTGCCAGCAGCCAATCCGTCCGGGACAGGGCCTACGAGCAGTACTTC.

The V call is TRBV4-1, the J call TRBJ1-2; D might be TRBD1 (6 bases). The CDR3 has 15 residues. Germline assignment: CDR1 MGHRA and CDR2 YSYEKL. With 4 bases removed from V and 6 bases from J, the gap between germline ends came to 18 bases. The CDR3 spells CASSRLQGSWDGYTF. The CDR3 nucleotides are TGCGCCAGCAGCCGTTTACAGGGCTCTTGGGATGGCTACACCTTC.

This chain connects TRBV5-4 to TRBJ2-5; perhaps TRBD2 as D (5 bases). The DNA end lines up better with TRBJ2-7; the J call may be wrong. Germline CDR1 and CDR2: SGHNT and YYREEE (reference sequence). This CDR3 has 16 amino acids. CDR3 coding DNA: TGTGCCAGCAGCTTGGGTGGTCGGACTTCTATCTACGAGCAGTACTTC. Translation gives CASSLGGRTSIYEQYF.

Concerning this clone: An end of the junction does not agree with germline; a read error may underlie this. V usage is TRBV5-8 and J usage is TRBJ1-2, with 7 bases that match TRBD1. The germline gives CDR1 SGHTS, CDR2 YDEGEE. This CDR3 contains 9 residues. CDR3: CASSLEGQF. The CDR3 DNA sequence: TGTGCCAGCAGCTTAGAGGGACAGTTC.

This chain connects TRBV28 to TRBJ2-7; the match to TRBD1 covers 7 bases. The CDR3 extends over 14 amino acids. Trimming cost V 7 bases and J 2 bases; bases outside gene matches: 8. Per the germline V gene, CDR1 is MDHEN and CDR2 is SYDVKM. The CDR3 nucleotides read TGTGCCAGCACCCAGACAGGGCCTCCCTACGAGCAGTACTTC. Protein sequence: CASTQTGPPYEQYF.

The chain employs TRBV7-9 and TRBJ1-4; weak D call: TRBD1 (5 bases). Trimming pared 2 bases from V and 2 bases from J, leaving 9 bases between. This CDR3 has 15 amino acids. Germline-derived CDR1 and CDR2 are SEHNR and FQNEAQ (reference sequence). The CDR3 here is CASSLTQGTNEKLFF. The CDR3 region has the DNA TGTGCCAGCAGCTTAACTCAGGGTACTAATGAAAAACTGTTTTTT. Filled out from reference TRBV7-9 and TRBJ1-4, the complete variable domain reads DTGVSQNPRHKITKRGQNVTFRCDPISEHNRLYWYRQTLGQGPEFLTYFQNEAQLEKSRLLSDRFSAERPKGSFSTLEIQRTEQGDSAMYLCASSLTQGTNEKLFFGSGTQLSVL.

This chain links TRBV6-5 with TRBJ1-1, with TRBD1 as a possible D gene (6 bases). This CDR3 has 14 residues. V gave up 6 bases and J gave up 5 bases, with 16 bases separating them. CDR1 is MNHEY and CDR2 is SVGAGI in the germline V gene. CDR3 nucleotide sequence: TGTGCCAGCAGCCGACTTGAGAGGGGGACTGAAGCTTTCTTT. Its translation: CASSRLERGTEAFF.

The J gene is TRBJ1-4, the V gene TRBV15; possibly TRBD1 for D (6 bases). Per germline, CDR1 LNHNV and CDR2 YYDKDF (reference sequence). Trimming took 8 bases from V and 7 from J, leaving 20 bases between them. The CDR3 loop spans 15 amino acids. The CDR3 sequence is CATARTGSWGEKLFF. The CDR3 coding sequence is TGTGCCACCGCAAGAACAGGGTCGTGGGGTGAAAAACTGTTTTTT.

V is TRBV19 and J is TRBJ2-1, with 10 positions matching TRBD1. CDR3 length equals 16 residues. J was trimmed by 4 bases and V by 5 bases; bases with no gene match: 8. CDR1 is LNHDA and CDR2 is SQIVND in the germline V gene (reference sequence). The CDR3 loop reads CASSPGDRGLYNEQFF. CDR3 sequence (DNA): TGTGCCAGTAGTCCCGGGGACAGGGGACTTTACAATGAGCAGTTCTTC.

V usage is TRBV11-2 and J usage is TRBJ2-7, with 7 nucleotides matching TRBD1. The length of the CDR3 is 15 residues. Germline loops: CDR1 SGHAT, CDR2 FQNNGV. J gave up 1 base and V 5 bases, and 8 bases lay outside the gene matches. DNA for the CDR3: TGTGCCAGCAGCCCCTGGACAGGAGCGTCCTACGAGCAGTACTTC. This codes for CASSPWTGASYEQYF.

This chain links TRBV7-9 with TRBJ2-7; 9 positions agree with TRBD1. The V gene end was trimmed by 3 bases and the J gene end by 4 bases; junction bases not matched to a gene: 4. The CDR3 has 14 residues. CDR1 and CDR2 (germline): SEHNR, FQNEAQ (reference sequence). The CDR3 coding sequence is TGTGCCAGCAGCTTGGCCGGGACAGGGTACGAGCAGTACTTC. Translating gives CASSLAGTGYEQYF.

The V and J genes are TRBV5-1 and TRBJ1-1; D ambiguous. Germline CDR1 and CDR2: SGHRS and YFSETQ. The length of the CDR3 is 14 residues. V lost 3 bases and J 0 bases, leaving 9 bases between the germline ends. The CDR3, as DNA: TGCGCCAGCAGCTATGGAGCCCTGAACACTGAAGCTTTCTTT. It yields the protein CASSYGALNTEAFF.

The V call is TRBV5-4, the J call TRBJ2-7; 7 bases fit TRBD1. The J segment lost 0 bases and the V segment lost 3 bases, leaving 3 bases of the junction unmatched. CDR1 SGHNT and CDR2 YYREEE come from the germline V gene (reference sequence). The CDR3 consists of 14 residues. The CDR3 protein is CASSSGQASYEQYF. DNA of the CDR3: TGTGCCAGCAGCTCAGGACAGGCCTCCTACGAGCAGTACTTC.

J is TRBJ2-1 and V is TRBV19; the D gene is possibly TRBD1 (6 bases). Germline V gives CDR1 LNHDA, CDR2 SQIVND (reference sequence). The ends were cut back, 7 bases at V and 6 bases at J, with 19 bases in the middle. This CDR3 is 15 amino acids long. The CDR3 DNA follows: TGTGCCAGTATGCGGGCCCAGGGGACCCGCAATGAGCAGTTCTTC. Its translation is CASMRAQGTRNEQFF.

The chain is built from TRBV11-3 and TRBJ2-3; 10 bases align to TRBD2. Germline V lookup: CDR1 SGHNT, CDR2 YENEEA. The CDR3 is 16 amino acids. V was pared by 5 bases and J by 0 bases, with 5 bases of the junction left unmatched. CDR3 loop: CASSHTSGTSTDTQYF. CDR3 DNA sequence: TGTGCCAGCAGCCACACTAGCGGGACCAGCACAGATACGCAGTATTTT.